This T cell receptor beta chain was identified in a study of cytomegalovirus exposure and HLA in healthy donors. It was with 60 Vbeta and 13 Jbeta primers that the PCR ran. Clones were read by immunoSEQ multiplex PCR, and TCRdb kept only the in-frame ones, dropping some. The sample lists some 180,000 clones, about an eighth occurring once. This clone was counted a few times. This CDR3 region has 13 residues. Germline CDR1 and CDR2: GTSNPN and SVGIG (reference sequence). V lost 2 bases, J lost 7 bases, and 12 bases lay in between. Specimen: PBMCs. The sequence came from a middle-aged man in good health and CMV-seropositive. The rearrangement uses TRBV30 and TRBJ1-5; weak D call: TRBD1 (5 bases). CDR3 loop: CAWSLSEGQPQHF. The CDR3 DNA reads as TGTGCCTGGAGTTTGTCGGAGGGGCAGCCCCAGCATTTT. The complete variable domain, with remaining parts taken from reference TRBV30 and TRBJ1-5, reads SQTIHQWPATLVQPVGSPLSLECTVEGTSNPNLYWYRQAAGRGLQLLFYSVGIGQISSEVPQNLSASRPQDRQFILSSKKLLLSDSGFYLCAWSLSEGQPQHFGDGTRLSIL.